The TCR beta chain under discussion was sequenced for a study of radiotherapy plus CTLA-4 blockade in lung cancer. Background on the study: Disease control was seen in 25% to 40% of patients, objective responses in around 20%.

This clone was picked up one time. Its antigen remains unidentified. Points from the study as a whole: Some TCR clones had been derived from tumors. These clones expanded in peripheral blood after radiotherapy plus ipilimumab.

CTLA-4 blockade using ipilimumab, together with focal radiation, was received by patients with chemo-refractory metastatic non-small-cell lung cancer. Here immunoSEQ multiplex PCR was the method, and the copy in TCRdb shows in-frame clones only, minus some. Of 120,000 or so clones in the sample, roughly 74% were seen once. The material sequenced was peripheral blood, taken from a patient treated with radiotherapy plus ipilimumab. The clonotype was recovered from a human donor with non-small cell lung cancer who had a partial response to radiotherapy plus ipilimumab.

CDR3 loop: CASSLTSGTDTQYF. CDR3 DNA: TGTGCCAGCAGTTTGACCTCAGGGACAGATACGCAGTATTTT. This chain connects TRBV28 to TRBJ2-3; a weak D match, TRBD1 (5 bases). The V gene's germline CDR1 is MDHEN and CDR2 SYDVKM. Trimming left V 3 bases short and J 3 bases short, with 10 bases between. The CDR3 runs to 14 residues.